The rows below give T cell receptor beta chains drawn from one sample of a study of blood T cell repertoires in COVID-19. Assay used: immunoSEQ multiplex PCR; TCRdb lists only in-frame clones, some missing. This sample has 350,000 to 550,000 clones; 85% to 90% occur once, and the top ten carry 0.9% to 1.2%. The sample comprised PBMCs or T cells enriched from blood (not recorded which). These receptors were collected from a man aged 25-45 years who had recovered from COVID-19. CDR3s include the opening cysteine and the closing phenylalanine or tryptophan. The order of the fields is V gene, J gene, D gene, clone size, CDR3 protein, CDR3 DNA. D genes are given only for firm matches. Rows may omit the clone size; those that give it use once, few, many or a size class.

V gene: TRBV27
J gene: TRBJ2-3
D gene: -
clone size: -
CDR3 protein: CASSFYQADTQYF
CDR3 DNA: TGTGCCAGCAGTTTTTACCAGGCGGATACGCAGTATTTT

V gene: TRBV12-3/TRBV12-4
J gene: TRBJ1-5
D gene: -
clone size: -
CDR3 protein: CASLGQVDQPQHF
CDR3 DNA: TGTGCCTCCCTGGGGCAGGTTGACCAGCCCCAGCATTTT

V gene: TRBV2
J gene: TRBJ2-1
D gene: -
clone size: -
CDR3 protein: CARTKSVYNEQFF
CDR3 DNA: TGTGCCAGAACTAAGTCAGTCTACAATGAGCAGTTCTTC

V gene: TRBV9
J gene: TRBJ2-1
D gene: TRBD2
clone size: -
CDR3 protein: CASSAPRTSPSSYNEQFF
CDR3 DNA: TGTGCCAGCAGCGCTCCTAGGACTAGCCCCAGCTCCTACAATGAGCAGTTCTTC

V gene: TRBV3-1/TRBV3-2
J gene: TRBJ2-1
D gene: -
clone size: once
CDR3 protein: CASSQFFRVTPGNEQFF
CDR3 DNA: TGTGCCAGCAGCCAATTTTTCCGGGTCACCCCTGGCAATGAGCAGTTCTTC

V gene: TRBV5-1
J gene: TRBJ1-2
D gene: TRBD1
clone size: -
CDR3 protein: CASSRGQGWANYGYTF
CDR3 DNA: TGCGCCAGCAGCCGAGGACAGGGATGGGCTAACTATGGCTACACCTTC

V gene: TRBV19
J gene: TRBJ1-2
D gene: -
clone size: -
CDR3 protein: CASSTSIGSEYGYTF
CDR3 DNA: TGTGCCAGTAGTACCTCCATAGGGAGTGAATATGGCTACACCTTC

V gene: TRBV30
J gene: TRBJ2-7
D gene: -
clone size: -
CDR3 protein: CAWARPALEQYF
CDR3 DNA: TGTGCCTGGGCTAGACCGGCGCTCGAGCAGTACTTC

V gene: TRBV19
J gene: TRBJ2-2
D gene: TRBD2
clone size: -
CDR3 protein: CASRRGGPNTGELFF
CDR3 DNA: TGTGCCAGTCGCCGGGGGGGCCCTAACACCGGGGAGCTGTTTTTT

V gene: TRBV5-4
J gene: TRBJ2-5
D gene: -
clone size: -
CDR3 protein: CASSGGPYGETQYF
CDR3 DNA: TGTGCCAGCAGCGGCGGTCCTTACGGGGAGACCCAGTACTTC

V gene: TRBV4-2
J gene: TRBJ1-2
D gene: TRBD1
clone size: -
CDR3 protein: CASSQTGFYNYGYTF
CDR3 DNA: TGTGCCAGCAGCCAGACAGGGTTTTATAACTATGGCTACACCTTC

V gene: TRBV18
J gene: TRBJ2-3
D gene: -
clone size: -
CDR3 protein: CASSPGREARTDTQYF
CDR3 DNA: TGTGCCAGCTCACCCGGGCGGGAAGCGCGCACAGATACGCAGTATTTT

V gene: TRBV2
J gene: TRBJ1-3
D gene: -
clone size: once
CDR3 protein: CASRVQETGNTIYF
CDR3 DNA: TGTGCCAGCAGGGTACAGGAGACCGGAAACACCATATATTTT

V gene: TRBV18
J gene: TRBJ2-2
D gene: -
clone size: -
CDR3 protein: CASSPRVAGELFF
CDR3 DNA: TGTGCCAGCTCACCCAGGGTGGCCGGGGAGCTGTTTTTT

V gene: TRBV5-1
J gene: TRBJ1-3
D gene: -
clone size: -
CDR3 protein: CASSLDGMIISGNTIYF
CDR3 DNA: TGCGCCAGCAGCTTGGATGGCATGATTATCTCTGGAAACACCATATATTTT

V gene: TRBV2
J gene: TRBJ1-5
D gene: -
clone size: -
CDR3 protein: CASSEGSYSNQPQHF
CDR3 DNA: TGTGCCAGCAGTGAGGGGAGCTATAGCAATCAGCCCCAGCATTTT

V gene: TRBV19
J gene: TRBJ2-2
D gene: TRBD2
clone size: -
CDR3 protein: CASSRSSGSLNTGELFF
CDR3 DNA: TGTGCCAGTAGTAGGTCTAGCGGGAGCCTCAACACCGGGGAGCTGTTTTTT

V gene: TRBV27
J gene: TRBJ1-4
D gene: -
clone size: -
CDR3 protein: CASSFGGRNEKLFF
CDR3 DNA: TGTGCCAGCAGTTTTGGAGGGAGAAATGAAAAACTGTTTTTT

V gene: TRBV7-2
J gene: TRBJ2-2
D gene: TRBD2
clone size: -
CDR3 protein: CASSLGSGGTGELFF
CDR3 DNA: TGTGCCAGCAGCTTAGGCTCGGGAGGCACCGGGGAGCTGTTTTTT

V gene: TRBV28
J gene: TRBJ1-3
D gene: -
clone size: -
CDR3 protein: CASSGGGFSGNTIYF
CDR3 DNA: TGTGCCAGCAGTGGGGGAGGCTTCTCTGGAAACACCATATATTTT

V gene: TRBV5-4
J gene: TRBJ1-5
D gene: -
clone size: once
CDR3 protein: CASSADRHNQPQHF
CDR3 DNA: TGTGCCAGCAGCGCCGACAGGCACAATCAGCCCCAGCATTTT

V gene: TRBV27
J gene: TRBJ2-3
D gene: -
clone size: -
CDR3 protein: CASRIQAGDTQYF
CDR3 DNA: TGTGCCAGCAGGATTCAAGCGGGAGATACGCAGTATTTT

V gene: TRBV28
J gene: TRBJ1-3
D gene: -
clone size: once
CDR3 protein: CASGTLGNTIYF
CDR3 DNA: TGTGCCAGCGGGACACTCGGAAACACCATATATTTT

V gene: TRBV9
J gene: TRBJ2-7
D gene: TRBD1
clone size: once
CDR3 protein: CASSVTTGTEVYEQYF
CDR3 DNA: TGTGCCAGCAGCGTTACAACCGGGACAGAGGTCTACGAGCAGTACTTC

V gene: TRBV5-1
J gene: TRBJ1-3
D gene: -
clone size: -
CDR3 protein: CASSFGQTSGNTIYF
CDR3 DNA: TGCGCCAGCAGCTTTGGACAGACCTCTGGAAACACCATATATTTT

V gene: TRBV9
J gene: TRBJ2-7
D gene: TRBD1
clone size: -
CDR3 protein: CASSVGQGVAYEQYF
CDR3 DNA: TGTGCCAGCAGCGTAGGACAGGGGGTTGCCTACGAGCAGTACTTC

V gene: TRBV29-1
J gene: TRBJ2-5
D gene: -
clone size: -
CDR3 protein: CSVGGAGETQYF
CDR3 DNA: TGCAGCGTTGGTGGCGCCGGGGAGACCCAGTACTTC

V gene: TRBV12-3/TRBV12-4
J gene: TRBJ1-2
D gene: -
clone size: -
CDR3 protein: CASSLTVEYGYTF
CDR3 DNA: TGTGCCAGCAGTTTGACTGTTGAGTATGGCTACACCTTC

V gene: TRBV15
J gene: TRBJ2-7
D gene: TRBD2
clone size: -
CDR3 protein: CATSRVLASTYEQYF
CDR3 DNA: TGTGCCACCAGCAGAGTACTAGCGAGCACCTACGAGCAGTACTTC

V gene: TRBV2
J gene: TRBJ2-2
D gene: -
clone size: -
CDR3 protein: CASRPSNTGELFF
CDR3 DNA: TGTGCCAGCCGTCCCTCCAACACCGGGGAGCTGTTTTTT

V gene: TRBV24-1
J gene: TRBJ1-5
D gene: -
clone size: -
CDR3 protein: CATSAGDGNQPQHF
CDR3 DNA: TGTGCCACCAGTGCAGGGGATGGAAATCAGCCCCAGCATTTT

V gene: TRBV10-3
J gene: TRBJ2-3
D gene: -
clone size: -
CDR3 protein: CAISVDSESTDTQYF
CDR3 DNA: TGTGCCATCAGTGTGGACTCAGAAAGCACAGATACGCAGTATTTT

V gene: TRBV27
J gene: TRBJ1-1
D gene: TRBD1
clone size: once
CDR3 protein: CASLGGMNTEAFF
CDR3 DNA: TGTGCCAGCTTAGGGGGCATGAACACTGAAGCTTTCTTT

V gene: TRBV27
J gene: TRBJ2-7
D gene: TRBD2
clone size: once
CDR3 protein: CASRLRGSYEQYF
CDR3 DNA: TGTGCCTCTCGATTGCGGGGGTCCTACGAGCAGTACTTC

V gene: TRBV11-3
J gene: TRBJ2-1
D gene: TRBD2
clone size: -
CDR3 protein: CASSLGTSGTNEQFF
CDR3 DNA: TGTGCCAGCAGCCTCGGGACTAGCGGGACCAATGAGCAGTTCTTC

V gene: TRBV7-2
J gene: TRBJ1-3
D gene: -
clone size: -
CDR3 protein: CASSLVFERDTIYF
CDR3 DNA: TGTGCCAGCAGCTTAGTGTTTGAGAGAGACACCATATATTTT

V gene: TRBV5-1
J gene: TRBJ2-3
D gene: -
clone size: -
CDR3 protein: CASSLNRYTDTQYF
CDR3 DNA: TGCGCCAGCAGCTTGAACAGGTACACAGATACGCAGTATTTT

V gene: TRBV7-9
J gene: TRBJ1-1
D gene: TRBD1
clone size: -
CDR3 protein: CASSGQGTGGRGAFF
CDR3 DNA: TGTGCCAGCAGCGGACAAGGGACAGGGGGTAGGGGAGCTTTCTTT

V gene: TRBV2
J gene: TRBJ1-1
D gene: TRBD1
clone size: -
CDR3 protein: CASSTGYRGFGTEAFF
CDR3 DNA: TGTGCCAGCAGTACTGGATACAGGGGTTTTGGCACTGAAGCTTTCTTT

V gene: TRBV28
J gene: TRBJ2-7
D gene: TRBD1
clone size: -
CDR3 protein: CASRGRDRTYEQYF
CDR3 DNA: TGTGCCAGCAGGGGAAGGGACAGAACCTACGAGCAGTACTTC

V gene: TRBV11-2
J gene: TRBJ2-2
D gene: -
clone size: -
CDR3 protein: CASSLFGRENTGELFF
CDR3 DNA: TGTGCCAGCAGCTTGTTCGGGAGAGAGAACACCGGGGAGCTGTTTTTT

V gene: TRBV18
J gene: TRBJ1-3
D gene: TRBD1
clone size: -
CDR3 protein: CASSGTGQSFGNTIYF
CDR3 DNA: TGTGCCAGCTCGGGCACGGGACAGTCTTTTGGAAACACCATATATTTT

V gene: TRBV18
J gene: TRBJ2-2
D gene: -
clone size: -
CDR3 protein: CASSRSETSFANTGELFF
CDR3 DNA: TGTGCCAGCTCGCGGTCCGAAACCTCGTTCGCGAACACCGGGGAGCTGTTTTTT